Listed here are 31 T cell receptor beta chains from one sample, sequenced in a study of early stage breast cancer tumors. The method was immunoSEQ multiplex PCR; TCRdb's version includes in-frame clones alone and lacks a portion of them. The sample lists about 51,000 clones; around 80% were seen once. Sequencing was done on a sample of blood. The receptor set was obtained from a person between 35 and 49 years old with breast cancer.

The V gene is TRBV5-1, the J gene TRBJ2-7; D may be TRBD2 (6 bases). Per the germline V gene, CDR1 is SGHRS and CDR2 is YFSETQ. This CDR3 spans 15 amino acids. V was cut by 0 bases and J by 4 bases, with 14 bases left in between. CDR3 nucleotide sequence: TGCGCCAGCAGCTTGGAACTAGCTGGACCGTACGAGCAGTACTTC. As protein: CASSLELAGPYEQYF. Full variable domain (outside the CDR3, taken from reference TRBV5-1 and TRBJ2-7): KAGVTQTPRYLIKTRGQQVTLSCSPISGHRSVSWYQQTPGQGLQFLFEYFSETQRNKGNFPGRFSGRQFSNSRSEMNVSTLELGDSALYLCASSLELAGPYEQYFGPGTRLTVT.

The rearrangement joins TRBV2 to TRBJ2-1; 7 positions agree with TRBD1. Per the germline V gene, CDR1 is SNHLY and CDR2 is FYNNEI. This CDR3 contains 13 residues. The V gene end was trimmed by 4 bases and the J gene end by 4 bases; junction bases not matched to a gene: 1. The CDR3 DNA follows: TGTGCCAGCAGTGGGGACAGTTACAATGAGCAGTTCTTC. It specifies CASSGDSYNEQFF. Drawing the rest from reference TRBV2 and TRBJ2-1, the complete variable domain is EPEVTQTPSHQVTQMGQEVILRCVPISNHLYFYWYRQILGQKVEFLVSFYNNEISEKSEIFDDQFSVERPDGSNFTLKIRSTKLEDSAMYFCASSGDSYNEQFFGPGTRLTVL.

This rearrangement joins TRBV5-5 to TRBJ1-1; 11 bases are shared with TRBD1. Losses at the gene ends were 3 bases for V and 5 bases for J; bases not matched to a gene: 21. This CDR3 has 20 amino acids. Per the germline V gene, CDR1 is SGHKS and CDR2 is YYEKEE (reference sequence). The CDR3, as DNA: TGTGCCAGCAGCTACTTGCCCCGGAGGACAGGGGGCGCGGGAGAGACTGAAGCTTTCTTT. Its protein is CASSYLPRRTGGAGETEAFF.

The rearrangement uses TRBV5-4 and TRBJ1-2; TRBD1 matches 8 bases. Germline values: CDR1 SGHNT, CDR2 YYREEE (reference sequence). The V gene end was trimmed by 4 bases and the J gene end by 6 bases; junction bases not matched to a gene: 17. This CDR3 region has 17 residues. This CDR3 reads CASSPAGQGDPWDGYTF. The CDR3 DNA sequence: TGTGCCAGCAGCCCGGCAGGACAGGGAGACCCCTGGGATGGCTACACCTTC. Full variable domain (rest looked up from reference TRBV5-4 and TRBJ1-2): ETGVTQSPTHLIKTRGQQVTLRCSSQSGHNTVSWYQQALGQGPQFIFQYYREEENGRGNFPPRFSGLQFPNYSSELNVNALELDDSALYLCASSPAGQGDPWDGYTFGSGTRLTVV.

The chain recombines TRBV19 with TRBJ1-2; D is perhaps TRBD1 (6 bases). V was shortened by 4 bases and J by 4 bases, with 16 bases between the two germline ends. Looked up from germline, CDR1 is LNHDA and CDR2 is SQIVND (reference sequence). This CDR3 is built from 15 residues. CDR3 loop: CASSSTGRGGYGYTF. The CDR3 DNA follows: TGTGCCAGTAGTAGCACAGGGAGGGGAGGCTATGGCTACACCTTC.

This clone was seen more than once but under ten times. The chain's CDR3 is CASQTRGGVEQYF. CDR3 in DNA: TGTGCCAGCCAGACACGGGGAGGGGTCGAGCAGTACTTC. The chain joins TRBV2 to TRBJ2-7; TRBD2 matches at 7 bases. Losses at the gene ends were 8 bases for V and 6 bases for J; bases not matched to a gene: 10. Germline V gene data show CDR1 as SNHLY and CDR2 as FYNNEI. This CDR3 comprises 13 residues.

This clone was recorded once. V usage is TRBV11-1 and J usage is TRBJ2-3, with 9 bases that match TRBD2. Per the germline V gene, CDR1 is SGHAT and CDR2 is FQDESV (reference sequence). The CDR3 covers 16 residues. Trimming at V came to 5 bases and at J to 6 bases, leaving 12 bases not matched to a gene. The CDR3 sequence is CASSPRSAGGSDTQYF. In DNA form, the CDR3 reads TGTGCCAGCAGCCCGAGGTCAGCGGGAGGATCCGATACGCAGTATTTT.

This chain links TRBV2 with TRBJ2-3; D remains ambiguous. This CDR3 region has 11 residues. In germline, CDR1 is SNHLY, CDR2 FYNNEI. Deletions cut 5 bases from V and 5 bases from J, with 5 bases between. The CDR3 DNA follows: TGTGCCAGCAGTACAAAAGATACGCAGTATTTT. Its protein is CASSTKDTQYF.

V and J are TRBV30 and TRBJ2-1; TRBD2 matches 7 bases. Trimming took 0 bases from V and 0 from J; bases not matched to a gene: 5. This CDR3 spans 16 amino acids. Germline loops: CDR1 GTSNPN, CDR2 SVGIG (reference sequence). The CDR3: CAWSVQAGFSYNEQFF. CDR3 DNA sequence: TGTGCCTGGAGTGTACAAGCGGGATTCTCCTACAATGAGCAGTTCTTC.

V and J are TRBV7-6 and TRBJ2-1, with a possible D match to TRBD2 (6 bases). The germline V gene encodes CDR1 SGHVS and CDR2 FNYEAQ. The CDR3 is 15 residues long. V lost 5 bases, J lost 5 bases, and 16 bases lay in between. The DNA of the CDR3 is TGTGCCAGCAGCGGAGGGCAGGGTGTAAACAATGAGCAGTTCTTC. Its translation: CASSGGQGVNNEQFF.

CDR3 nucleotides: TGTGCCAGCAGCCGCACGTCTGGGACGTCCGACCGCGAGCAGTACTTC. Amino acid sequence: CASSRTSGTSDREQYF. The V and J genes are TRBV4-2 and TRBJ2-7; D possibly uses TRBD1 or TRBD2 (5 bases each). The V gene's germline CDR1 is LGHNA and CDR2 YNFKEQ. Between the trimmed V and J ends, which lost 4 bases and 6 bases, there was a span of 22 bases. The CDR3 is made up of 16 amino acids.

This chain connects TRBV7-9 to TRBJ1-2; D is undetermined. The V end lost 1 base, the J end lost 5 bases, and 8 bases lay between the germline ends. Germline V gene data show CDR1 as SEHNR and CDR2 as FQNEAQ (reference sequence). The CDR3 is 13 amino acids. As DNA, the CDR3 is TGTGCCAGCAGCTTAGTAGGCGGGTATGGCTACACCTTC. This gives the protein CASSLVGGYGYTF.

V is TRBV29-1 and J is TRBJ2-7; TRBD2 matches at 14 bases. The CDR3 has 14 residues. Germline V gene lookup returns CDR1 SQVTM and CDR2 ANQGSEA. The junction had 5 bases not matched to a gene; V was cut back by 4 bases and J by 6 bases. For the CDR3, the DNA is TGCAGCGTTGGGGGACTAGCGGGAGTTGGCGAGCAGTACTTC. Protein: CSVGGLAGVGEQYF.

This clone has only a few counts. The V and J genes are TRBV11-3 and TRBJ2-7, with D maybe TRBD2 (5 bases). CDR3 length equals 14 residues. V was clipped by 3 bases and J by 1 base, with 10 bases between them. Per germline, CDR1 SGHNT and CDR2 YENEEA. CDR3 coding DNA: TGTGCCAGCAGCTTGAGGGCCAAGTCCTACGAGCAGTACTTC. It translates to CASSLRAKSYEQYF. The complete variable domain, with remaining parts taken from reference TRBV11-3 and TRBJ2-7, reads EAGVVQSPRYKIIEKKQPVAFWCNPISGHNTLYWYLQNLGQGPELLIRYENEEAVDDSQLPKDRFSAERLKGVDSTLKIQPAELGDSAVYLCASSLRAKSYEQYFGPGTRLTVT.

The chain carries TRBV19 and TRBJ2-5; the D gene is possibly TRBD1 (5 bases). V dropped 2 bases and J dropped 5 bases, with 15 bases sitting between them. Germline CDR1 is LNHDA and CDR2 is SQIVND (reference sequence). This CDR3 is 15 amino acids long. The CDR3 DNA follows: TGTGCCAGTAGTATACAGGGTATGAGAATGGAGACCCAGTACTTC. Amino acids: CASSIQGMRMETQYF. The complete variable domain, with remaining parts taken from reference TRBV19 and TRBJ2-5, reads DGGITQSPKYLFRKEGQNVTLSCEQNLNHDAMYWYRQDPGQGLRLIYYSQIVNDFQKGDIAEGYSVSREKKESFPLTVTSAQKNPTAFYLCASSIQGMRMETQYFGPGTRLLVL.

The V call is TRBV6-5, the J call TRBJ2-7, with D possibly being TRBD1 (5 bases). There are 12 residues in the CDR3. The V gene lost 6 bases and the J gene lost 5 bases, with 11 bases spanning the gap. The germline V gene encodes CDR1 MNHEY and CDR2 SVGAGI. The chain's CDR3 is CASSPLGDEQYF. For the CDR3, the DNA is TGTGCCAGCAGCCCCCTAGGGGACGAGCAGTACTTC.

This chain uses TRBV29-1 with TRBJ2-7; TRBD2 matches 11 bases. In germline, CDR1 is SQVTM, CDR2 ANQGSEA. The CDR3 consists of 15 residues. Trimming cost V 6 bases and J 4 bases; bases outside gene matches: 11. The CDR3 region has the DNA TGCAGCGTACGAACACTAGCGGGAGAGTCGTACGAGCAGTACTTC. This sequence encodes CSVRTLAGESYEQYF.

V gene TRBV23-1 combines with J gene TRBJ2-7; 10 positions agree with TRBD2. TRBV23-1 belongs to the ORF category, with a function that is uncertain. The CDR3 consists of 16 residues. V trimming: 1 base; J trimming: 1 base; junction bases outside the gene matches: 4. The DNA of the CDR3 is TGCGCCAGCAGTCAATATCTAGCGGGAGTGTCCTACGAGCAGTACTTC. Translated, it gives CASSQYLAGVSYEQYF.

The J gene is TRBJ2-7, the V gene TRBV7-2; 7 nucleotides agree with TRBD2. J lost 1 base, V lost 8 bases, and 8 bases had no gene match. This CDR3 is 14 amino acids long. Germline CDR1 is SGHTA and CDR2 is FQGNSA. CDR3 DNA: TGTGCCAGCGGCAGGCGCGGGAGTTCCTACGAGCAGTACTTC. Residues: CASGRRGSSYEQYF.

The chain carries TRBV19 and TRBJ2-5, with D maybe TRBD2 (5 bases). Trimming removed 0 bases at V and 9 bases at J, with 14 bases between. The germline CDR1 and CDR2 sequences are LNHDA and SQIVND (reference sequence). The CDR3 is made up of 14 amino acids. The CDR3 bases are TGTGCCAGTAGTATAGATCCGGGAACCCCGGCCCAGTACTTC. Translating gives CASSIDPGTPAQYF.

The chain couples TRBV14 to TRBJ1-2, with D hard to call. Germline CDR1 SGHDN, CDR2 FVKESK. The CDR3 sequence is 15 residues long. V was clipped by 0 bases and J by 4 bases, with 12 bases between them. This CDR3 reads CASSQDFDGFYGYTF. DNA for the CDR3: TGTGCCAGCAGCCAAGACTTCGACGGATTCTATGGCTACACCTTC.

This clone was detected a few times. The chain couples TRBV2 to TRBJ1-4, with 9 bases matching TRBD1. Trimming at V came to 6 bases and at J to 8 bases, leaving 1 base not matched to a gene. Per germline, CDR1 SNHLY and CDR2 FYNNEI. This CDR3 comprises 12 residues. The CDR3 sequence: CASRGTGEKLFF. CDR3 nucleotide sequence: TGTGCCAGCAGGGGGACAGGGGAAAAACTGTTTTTT.

This rearrangement joins TRBV7-2 to TRBJ2-1; 7 bases match TRBD2. The CDR3 is 13 residues long. Losses at the gene ends were 6 bases for V and 9 bases for J; bases not matched to a gene: 8. Germline V gene lookup returns CDR1 SGHTA and CDR2 FQGNSA. CDR3 region: CASSKGLFGEQFF. Here the CDR3 DNA reads TGTGCCAGCAGTAAGGGACTATTCGGTGAGCAGTTCTTC. The complete variable domain, with remaining parts taken from reference TRBV7-2 and TRBJ2-1, reads GAGVSQSPSNKVTEKGKDVELRCDPISGHTALYWYRQSLGQGLEFLIYFQGNSAPDKSGLPSDRFSAERTGGSVSTLTIQRTQQEDSAVYLCASSKGLFGEQFFGPGTRLTVL.

V is TRBV29-1 and J is TRBJ2-5, with D unresolved. Germline loops: CDR1 SQVTM, CDR2 ANQGSEA. The CDR3 length is 10 residues. V lost 6 bases and J 1 base, leaving 3 bases between the germline ends. This CDR3 is CSVFQETQYF. DNA for the CDR3: TGCAGCGTCTTCCAAGAGACCCAGTACTTC.

V gene TRBV9 combines with J gene TRBJ2-5; TRBD1 is a possible D gene (5 bases). With 4 bases removed from V and 3 bases from J, the gap between germline ends came to 16 bases. The germline V gene encodes CDR1 SGDLS and CDR2 YYNGEE. The CDR3 is 15 residues long. CDR3 residues: CASSQGTIMKETQYF. CDR3 in DNA: TGTGCCAGCAGCCAGGGAACGATTATGAAAGAGACCCAGTACTTC.

The chain carries TRBV6-5 and TRBJ1-5; possibly TRBD1 for D (5 bases). The CDR3 has 14 residues. V was clipped by 4 bases and J by 9 bases, with 16 bases between them. Per germline, CDR1 MNHEY and CDR2 SVGAGI. CDR3 loop: CASSSGTAERPQHF. CDR3 sequence (DNA): TGTGCCAGCAGTTCCGGGACCGCTGAGAGGCCCCAGCATTTT.

The V and J genes are TRBV19 and TRBJ2-5; the match to TRBD1 covers 11 bases. CDR3 length: 15 residues. J was trimmed by 1 base and V by 6 bases; bases with no gene match: 4. The germline V gene has CDR1 LNHDA and CDR2 SQIVND (reference sequence). The CDR3 coding sequence is TGTGCCAGTAGGGGCGGGACAGGGGGCCAAGAGACCCAGTACTTC. Amino acid sequence: CASRGGTGGQETQYF.

This clone was counted a single time. V is TRBV27 and J is TRBJ2-2; 7 bases are shared with TRBD2. V gave up 1 base and J gave up 5 bases; unmatched junction bases: 7. Germline V gene lookup returns CDR1 MNHEY and CDR2 SMNVEV (reference sequence). The CDR3 covers 16 residues. The CDR3 coding sequence is TGTGCCAGCAGTTTATTGGCGGGACTAACAACCGGGGAGCTGTTTTTT. Protein sequence: CASSLLAGLTTGELFF.

This chain joins TRBV5-1 and TRBJ2-5; D perhaps matches TRBD2 (5 bases). CDR1 SGHRS and CDR2 YFSETQ come from the germline V gene. The CDR3 sequence is 15 residues long. V lost 6 bases to trimming and J lost 1 base, with 16 bases between them. The CDR3 loop reads CASKTTVTVQETQYF. In DNA form, the CDR3 reads TGCGCCAGCAAGACTACCGTGACGGTCCAAGAGACCCAGTACTTC.

The CDR3 coding sequence is TGTGCCAGCAGCCAAGGGGCGACCGGGGAGCTGTTTTTT. It codes for CASSQGATGELFF. This chain links TRBV4-2 with TRBJ2-2; D uncertain. The CDR3 consists of 13 residues. Germline V gene data show CDR1 as LGHNA and CDR2 as YNFKEQ. Trimming removed 1 base from V and 5 bases from J, with 5 bases in between.

A single count supports this clone. The chain couples TRBV2 to TRBJ1-1; D gene ambiguous. The CDR3 extends over 17 amino acids. The germline V gene encodes CDR1 SNHLY and CDR2 FYNNEI. Deletions cut 2 bases from V and 1 base from J, with 17 bases between. DNA of the CDR3: TGTGCCAGCAGTGAAAGGGCCACCCAACACAGGAACACTGAAGCTTTCTTT. Its protein is CASSERATQHRNTEAFF. Full variable domain (outside the CDR3, taken from reference TRBV2 and TRBJ1-1): EPEVTQTPSHQVTQMGQEVILRCVPISNHLYFYWYRQILGQKVEFLVSFYNNEISEKSEIFDDQFSVERPDGSNFTLKIRSTKLEDSAMYFCASSERATQHRNTEAFFGQGTRLTVV.